This entry features one T cell receptor beta chain sequence. Its target is not known. The data were taken from a study of long-term antiretroviral therapy in people with HIV. Germline CDR1 SGHTA, CDR2 FQGNSA. This CDR3 is built from 18 residues. The V gene end was trimmed by 4 bases and the J gene end by 0 bases; junction bases not matched to a gene: 8. Version v3.0 of the immunoSEQ assay ran at survey level. The assay was immunoSEQ multiplex PCR, and TCRdb's table has in-frame clones only and misses some. Of 15,000 or so clones in the sample, more than 75% were seen once. Specimens retained roughly 0.95-11 million cryopreserved PBMC preceding DNA extraction. General observations from the study: Documentation of ART adherence, viral resistance or therapy changes was absent. In samples taken after ART, diversity increased but remained below transplant donor control levels.

The genes are TRBV7-2 and TRBJ2-1; 11 bases match TRBD2. This TCR was sampled from a man in his forties or fifties with HIV. Specimen: unsorted PBMCs, collected 0.7 years before starting antiretroviral therapy. CDR3 sequence (DNA): TGTGCCAGCAGCTCCCAGACTAGCGGGGTGACCTCCTACAATGAGCAGTTCTTC. Encoded protein: CASSSQTSGVTSYNEQFF.